This entry features one T cell receptor beta chain sequence. The CDR3 is 13 residues long. V was cut by 4 bases and J by 1 base, with 9 bases left in between. The germline gives CDR1 SGHRS, CDR2 YFSETQ. TCRdb reanalysed the 5' RACE reads using MiXCR and keeps one entry per CDR3 protein. The repertoire holds around 50,000 distinct CDR3 sequences, with roughly 30% as singletons. The source material was tumor-infiltrating memory CD4+ T cells sorted from the breast tumor. As to subset: memory CD4+ T cells, CD4+CD45RO+CD25-. This sequence was found in a female donor with breast cancer. The chain joins TRBV5-1 to TRBJ2-7; TRBD1 is a possible D gene (5 bases). CDR3 bases: TGCGCCAGCAGCCCGACAGTATCCTACGAGCAGTACTTC. This encodes CASSPTVSYEQYF.